A selection of T cell receptor beta chains follows, all from one sample in a study of T cells after yellow fever vaccination. TCRdb re-derived calls from the 5' RACE reads in MiXCR, one entry per CDR3 protein. The sample lists fewer than 90,000 distinct CDR3 sequences, approximately 6.9% seen once, with about 33% in the top ten. The source was CD8+ T cells sorted from PBMCs, collected 4 to 5 days after the first yellow fever vaccination. The receptors were sampled from a man younger than 30 who received the YFV17D yellow fever vaccine. CDR3s include the opening cysteine and the closing phenylalanine or tryptophan. A D gene is named only where the DNA matches it firmly. The listing skips clone size in some rows; elsewhere it reads once, few, many or a size class.

D: TRBD1; V: TRBV6-1; J: TRBJ1-5; size: .; length: 14; DNA: TGTGCCAGCAGCCGGACAGGGGAGGGCCAGCCCCAGCATTTT; CDR3: CASSRTGEGQPQHF
D: .; V: TRBV4-1; J: TRBJ2-1; size: .; length: 13; DNA: TGCGCCAGCCAGCCCCCATCAAAAGCAGAGCAGTTCTTC; CDR3: CASQPPSKAEQFF
D: TRBD2; V: TRBV4-3; J: TRBJ2-2; size: .; length: 17; DNA: TGCGCCAGCAGCCAAGAAATCGGGGGGTTGAACACCGGGGAGCTGTTTTTT; CDR3: CASSQEIGGLNTGELFF
D: .; V: TRBV12-3/TRBV12-4; J: TRBJ1-5; size: .; length: 12; DNA: TGTGCCAGCAGTTTTCTCAATCAGCCCCAGCATTTT; CDR3: CASSFLNQPQHF
D: TRBD1; V: TRBV29-1; J: TRBJ2-7; size: many; length: 13; DNA: TGCAGCGTCGGGACGAGGGGGCGATACGAGCAGTACTTC; CDR3: CSVGTRGRYEQYF
D: TRBD1; V: TRBV5-1; J: TRBJ2-3; size: many; length: 14; DNA: TGCGCCAGCAGCCTAGGGACAGGAACAAATACGCAGTATTTT; CDR3: CASSLGTGTNTQYF
D: TRBD1; V: TRBV7-6; J: TRBJ2-1; size: .; length: 15; DNA: TGTGCCAGCAGCCCCGAGACAGGGTCCTACAATGAGCAGTTCTTC; CDR3: CASSPETGSYNEQFF
D: .; V: TRBV7-9; J: TRBJ2-2; size: many; length: 14; DNA: TGTGCCAGCAGCTTGCTGACAAACACCGGGGAGCTGTTTTTT; CDR3: CASSLLTNTGELFF
D: .; V: TRBV4-3; J: TRBJ2-3; size: few; length: 16; DNA: TGCGCCAGCAGCCTGAAAACGGAGACTTACACAGATACGCAGTATTTT; CDR3: CASSLKTETYTDTQYF
D: .; V: TRBV29-1; J: TRBJ1-2; size: .; length: 13; DNA: TGCAGCGTTGAAGATCGTCCTCTCTGGGGCTACACCTTC; CDR3: CSVEDRPLWGYTF
D: .; V: TRBV5-1; J: TRBJ1-1; size: .; length: 14; DNA: TGCGCCAGCAGCTTGTACGGTGGGAACACTGAAGCTTTCTTT; CDR3: CASSLYGGNTEAFF
D: TRBD2; V: TRBV12-3/TRBV12-4; J: TRBJ2-1; size: few; length: 16; DNA: TGTGCCAGCAAACTAGCGGGGGGGCAATCCTACAATGAGCAGTTCTTC; CDR3: CASKLAGGQSYNEQFF
D: .; V: TRBV2; J: TRBJ2-1; size: .; length: 12; DNA: TGTGCCAGCGGACAGATCTACAATGAGCAGTTCTTC; CDR3: CASGQIYNEQFF
D: .; V: TRBV20-1; J: TRBJ2-5; size: .; length: 13; DNA: TGCAGTGCCGCCCCCGGACCGTCGGAGACCCAGTACTTC; CDR3: CSAAPGPSETQYF
D: TRBD2; V: TRBV3-1; J: TRBJ2-3; size: .; length: 16; DNA: TGTGCCAGCAGCCAAGAGTCTAGCGGCCCCACAGATACGCAGTATTTT; CDR3: CASSQESSGPTDTQYF
D: TRBD1; V: TRBV4-1; J: TRBJ2-4; size: many; length: 17; DNA: TGCGCCAGCAGCCAAACCCGACAGGGGGGGGTCAGTGGCATTCAGTACTTC; CDR3: CASSQTRQGGVSGIQYF
D: .; V: TRBV7-6; J: TRBJ2-2; size: many; length: 15; DNA: TGTGCCAGCAGCTTAGTTGGCAGTCACACCGGGGAGCTGTTTTTT; CDR3: CASSLVGSHTGELFF
D: .; V: TRBV9; J: TRBJ1-1; size: .; length: 14; DNA: TGTGCCAGCAGCGCCCCCGGAGGGAGCACTGAAGCTTTCTTT; CDR3: CASSAPGGSTEAFF